This TCR beta chain was obtained from a study of T cells in tuberculosis. Profiled with immunoSEQ multiplex PCR; TCRdb holds only in-frame clones, not every one. The table records around 33,000 clones, roughly nine tenths of them present only once. The time point denotes: new active TB diagnosis, blood taken before or within 7 days of starting treatment. This receptor was obtained from an adult with tuberculosis. This specimen was PBMCs, taken at tuberculosis diagnosis.

CDR3 region: CASKAEEWFADTQYF. In nucleotides, the CDR3 is TGCGCCAGCAAAGCGGAAGAATGGTTTGCAGATACGCAGTATTTT. The gene calls are TRBV5-1 and TRBJ2-3; tentative D call: TRBD2 (5 bases). V dropped 6 bases and J dropped 4 bases, with 18 bases sitting between them. The CDR3 totals 15 residues. Germline loops: CDR1 SGHRS, CDR2 YFSETQ. Full variable domain (missing parts from reference TRBV5-1 and TRBJ2-3): KAGVTQTPRYLIKTRGQQVTLSCSPISGHRSVSWYQQTPGQGLQFLFEYFSETQRNKGNFPGRFSGRQFSNSRSEMNVSTLELGDSALYLCASKAEEWFADTQYFGPGTRLTVL.